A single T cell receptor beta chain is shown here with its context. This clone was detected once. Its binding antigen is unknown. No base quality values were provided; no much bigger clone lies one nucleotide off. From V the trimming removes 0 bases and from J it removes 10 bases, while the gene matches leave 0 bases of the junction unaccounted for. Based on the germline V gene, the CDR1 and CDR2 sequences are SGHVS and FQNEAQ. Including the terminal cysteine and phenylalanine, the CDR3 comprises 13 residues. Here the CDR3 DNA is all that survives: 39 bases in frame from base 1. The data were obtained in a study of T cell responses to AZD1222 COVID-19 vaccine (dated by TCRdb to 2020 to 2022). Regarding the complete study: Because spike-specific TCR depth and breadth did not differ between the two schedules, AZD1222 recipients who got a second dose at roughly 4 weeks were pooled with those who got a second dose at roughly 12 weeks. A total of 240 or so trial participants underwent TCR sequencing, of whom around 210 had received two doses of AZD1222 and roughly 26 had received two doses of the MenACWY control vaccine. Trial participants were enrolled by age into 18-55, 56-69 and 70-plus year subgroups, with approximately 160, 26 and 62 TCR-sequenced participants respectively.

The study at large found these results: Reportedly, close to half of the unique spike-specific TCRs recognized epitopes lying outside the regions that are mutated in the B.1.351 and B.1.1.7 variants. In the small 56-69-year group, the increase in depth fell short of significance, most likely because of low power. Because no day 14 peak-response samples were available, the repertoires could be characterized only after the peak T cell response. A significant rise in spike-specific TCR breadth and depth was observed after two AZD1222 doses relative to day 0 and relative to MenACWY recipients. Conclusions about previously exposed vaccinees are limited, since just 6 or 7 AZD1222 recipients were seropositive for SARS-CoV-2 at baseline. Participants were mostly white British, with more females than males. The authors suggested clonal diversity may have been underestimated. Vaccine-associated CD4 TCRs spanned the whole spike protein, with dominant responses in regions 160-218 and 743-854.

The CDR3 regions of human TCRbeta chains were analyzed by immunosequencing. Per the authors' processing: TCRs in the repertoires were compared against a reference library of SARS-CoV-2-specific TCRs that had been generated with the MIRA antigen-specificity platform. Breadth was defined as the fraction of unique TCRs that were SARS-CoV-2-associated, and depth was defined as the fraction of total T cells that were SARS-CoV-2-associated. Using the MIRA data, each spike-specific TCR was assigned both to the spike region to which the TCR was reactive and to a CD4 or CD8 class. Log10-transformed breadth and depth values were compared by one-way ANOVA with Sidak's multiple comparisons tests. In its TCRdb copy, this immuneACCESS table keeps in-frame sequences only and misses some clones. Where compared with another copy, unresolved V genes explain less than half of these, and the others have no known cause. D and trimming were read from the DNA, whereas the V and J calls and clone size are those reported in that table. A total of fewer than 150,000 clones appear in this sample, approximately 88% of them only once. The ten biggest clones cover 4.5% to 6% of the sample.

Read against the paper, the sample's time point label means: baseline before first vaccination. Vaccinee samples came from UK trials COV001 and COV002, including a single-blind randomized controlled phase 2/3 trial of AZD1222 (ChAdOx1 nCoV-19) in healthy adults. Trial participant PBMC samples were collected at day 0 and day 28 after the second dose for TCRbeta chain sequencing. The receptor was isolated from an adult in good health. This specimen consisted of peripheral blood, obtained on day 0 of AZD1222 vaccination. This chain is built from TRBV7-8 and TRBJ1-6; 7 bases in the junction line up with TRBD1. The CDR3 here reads CASSLARGSPLHF. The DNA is TGTGCCAGCAGCTTAGCCAGGGGGTCACCCCTCCACTTT.